The 20 T cell receptor beta chains presented below share a single source sample, sequenced in a study of T cell repertoires in cytomegalovirus infection. TCRdb re-called the reads with MiXCR, one entry per CDR3 protein. The data contain fewer than 550,000 distinct CDR3 sequences, approximately 15% of them singletons. Source material: CD8+ T cells from PBMCs. The receptors shown here come from a human donor in good health (CMV status not recorded). Some clones in this sample may be carry-over from other donors' samples.

The chain uses TRBV9 and TRBJ2-1; D not certain. This CDR3 region has 13 residues. The V end lost 4 bases, the J end lost 6 bases, and 11 bases lay between the germline ends. Per germline, CDR1 SGDLS and CDR2 YYNGEE. The CDR3, as DNA: TGTGCCAGCAGCCCCGCGGATTCCAATGAGCAGTTCTTC. Protein sequence: CASSPADSNEQFF.

This clonotype was seen a handful of times. V gene TRBV19 combines with J gene TRBJ2-1, with D perhaps matching TRBD1 (6 bases). CDR1 LNHDA and CDR2 SQIVND come from the germline V gene (reference sequence). V lost 3 bases and J 3 bases, leaving 9 bases between the germline ends. The CDR3 extends over 14 amino acids. The CDR3: CASSILDSYNEQFF. The CDR3, as DNA: TGTGCCAGTAGTATCTTGGACAGCTACAATGAGCAGTTCTTC.

This chain joins TRBV7-3 and TRBJ2-3; D is unclear. V was cut by 2 bases and J by 2 bases, with 5 bases left in between. Germline CDR1 is SGHTA and CDR2 is FQGTGA. The CDR3 loop spans 13 amino acids. CDR3 amino acids: CASSLATTDTQYF. CDR3 coding DNA: TGTGCCAGCAGCTTAGCCACCACAGATACGCAGTATTTT. The complete variable domain, with remaining parts taken from reference TRBV7-3 and TRBJ2-3, reads GAGVSQTPSNKVTEKGKYVELRCDPISGHTALYWYRQSLGQGPEFLIYFQGTGAADDSGLPNDRFFAVRPEGSVSTLKIQRTERGDSAVYLCASSLATTDTQYFGPGTRLTVL.

This clonotype has a handful of counts. V gene TRBV11-3 combines with J gene TRBJ2-1; D ambiguous. V was trimmed by 0 bases and J by 14 bases, leaving 11 bases between them. The CDR3 contains 12 residues. The germline CDR1 and CDR2 sequences are SGHNT and YENEEA. The CDR3 protein is CASSLDGSQKFF. The CDR3 DNA is TGTGCCAGCAGCTTAGATGGGTCTCAGAAGTTCTTC.

This clonotype showed up many times. The V call is TRBV7-9, the J call TRBJ2-1, with unresolved D. Germline CDR1 is SEHNR and CDR2 is FQNEAQ (reference sequence). Trimming took off 1 base at V and 10 bases at J, with 8 bases between the two ends. The CDR3 runs to 12 residues. The CDR3 region has the DNA TGTGCCAGCAGCTTAGTTGGAGCGGAGCAGTTCTTC. Residues: CASSLVGAEQFF. Looking up the rest from reference TRBV7-9 and TRBJ2-1 gives the full variable domain: DTGVSQNPRHKITKRGQNVTFRCDPISEHNRLYWYRQTLGQGPEFLTYFQNEAQLEKSRLLSDRFSAERPKGSFSTLEIQRTEQGDSAMYLCASSLVGAEQFFGPGTRLTVL.

This chain uses TRBV28 with TRBJ2-1, with 8 bases identical to TRBD2. CDR1 is MDHEN, CDR2 SYDVKM, per germline. With V trimmed by 2 bases and J by 8 bases, 8 bases remained unmatched. The CDR3 has 15 amino acids. The CDR3 spells CASSLRRNGRDEQFF. CDR3 nucleotide sequence: TGTGCCAGCAGTTTAAGGAGGAACGGGAGGGATGAGCAGTTCTTC.

V gene TRBV7-9 combines with J gene TRBJ1-2; 12 bases agree with TRBD1. J gave up 4 bases and V 0 bases, and 3 bases lay outside the gene matches. The V gene's germline CDR1 is SEHNR and CDR2 FQNEAQ (reference sequence). The CDR3 is 16 amino acids. The CDR3 sequence is CASSLAGQGASYGYTF. DNA of the CDR3: TGTGCCAGCAGCTTAGCGGGACAGGGGGCGAGCTATGGCTACACCTTC.

This clonotype was detected many times. The J gene is TRBJ2-3, the V gene TRBV12-3 or TRBV12-4, with 12 bases fitting TRBD2. This CDR3 is 16 amino acids long. V shed 6 bases and J 3 bases; nucleotides not matched to a gene: 7. The CDR3 DNA is TGTGCCAGCAGGAGACTAGCGGGAGAGGAAACAGATACGCAGTATTTT. This translates into CASRRLAGEETDTQYF.

The chain has TRBV2 and TRBJ1-6; perhaps TRBD1 as D (6 bases). CDR1 SNHLY and CDR2 FYNNEI come from the germline V gene. The CDR3 runs to 13 residues. The ends were cut back, 7 bases at V and 8 bases at J, with 12 bases in the middle. This CDR3 is CASIGGYDSPLHF. CDR3 in DNA: TGTGCCAGCATAGGGGGATACGATTCACCCCTCCACTTT.

There are a few counts of this clonotype. The rearrangement joins TRBV2 to TRBJ2-3; possible D gene TRBD2, 6 bases. This CDR3 comprises 15 residues. In germline, CDR1 is SNHLY, CDR2 FYNNEI. The ends were cut back, 2 bases at V and 2 bases at J, with 11 bases in the middle. The CDR3 DNA follows: TGTGCCAGCAGTGAACCGGACTACCACACAGATACGCAGTATTTT. This sequence encodes CASSEPDYHTDTQYF.

On this clonotype itself: A read error may produce the germline difference seen at one junction end. The V and J genes are TRBV29-1 and TRBJ2-5; D possibly corresponds to TRBD1 (5 bases). CDR3 length: 14 amino acids. CDR1 is SQVTM, CDR2 ANQGSEA, per germline. This CDR3 reads CRVEDRAKQETTYF. The DNA of the CDR3 is TGCAGAGTTGAAGACAGAGCAAAACAAGAGACCACGTACTTC.

V is TRBV29-1 and J is TRBJ2-7, with 8 bases matching TRBD1. Germline CDR1 and CDR2: SQVTM and ANQGSEA. Trimming removed 6 bases from V and 1 base from J; junction bases left unmatched: 8. The length of the CDR3 is 14 residues. The CDR3 DNA follows: TGCAGCGTCGTAGGGAGGACAGGGTCCTACGAGCAGTACTTC. Translation: CSVVGRTGSYEQYF.

In this sample, this clonotype turned up a few times. The rearrangement links TRBV6-5 to TRBJ2-3, with D unresolved. The germline gives CDR1 MNHEY, CDR2 SVGAGI. V shed 0 bases and J shed 2 bases, with 6 bases lying between them. This CDR3 comprises 14 residues. The chain's CDR3 is CASSYSRPTDTQYF. In DNA form, the CDR3 reads TGTGCCAGCAGTTACTCCCGTCCCACAGATACGCAGTATTTT.

This clonotype was counted a few times. V is TRBV4-2 and J is TRBJ1-1; TRBD1 is a possible D gene (5 bases). The CDR3 sequence is 14 residues long. V lost 4 bases, J lost 4 bases, and 13 bases lay in between. Germline assignment: CDR1 LGHNA and CDR2 YNFKEQ. The chain's CDR3 is CASSPGQTVTEAFF. The CDR3 DNA reads as TGTGCCAGCAGCCCAGGACAAACGGTCACTGAAGCTTTCTTT.

The table lists this clonotype with a few counts. This sequence joins TRBV7-3 and TRBJ1-3, with 7 nucleotides matching TRBD1. This CDR3 is 15 amino acids long. The germline CDR1 and CDR2 sequences are SGHTA and FQGTGA. V was clipped by 0 bases and J by 3 bases; unmatched bases: 2. The CDR3 here is CASSLTRGSGNTIYF. For the CDR3, the DNA is TGTGCCAGCAGCTTAACCAGGGGGAGTGGAAACACCATATATTTT.

There are many counts of this clonotype. The chain has TRBV7-9 and TRBJ1-3, with D tentatively TRBD1 (5 bases). V lost 5 bases and J 6 bases, leaving 20 bases between the germline ends. Germline CDR1 SEHNR, CDR2 FQNEAQ (reference sequence). The CDR3 is made up of 16 amino acids. CDR3 nucleotides: TGTGCCAGCAGCGCCCGGGACCCCGATCCACTAAACACCATATATTTT. Its protein is CASSARDPDPLNTIYF.

This clonotype has at least ten counts. The chain employs TRBV2 and TRBJ1-2; the D gene is possibly TRBD1 (6 bases). Trimming left V 6 bases short and J 5 bases short, with 16 bases between. Germline CDR1 SNHLY, CDR2 FYNNEI. The CDR3 is made up of 14 amino acids. The CDR3 DNA reads TGTGCCAGCAGCAGCATTTCAGGGGTTTATGGCTACACCTTC. Its translation is CASSSISGVYGYTF. The full variable domain, in which reference TRBV2 and TRBJ1-2 provide the parts outside the CDR3, is EPEVTQTPSHQVTQMGQEVILRCVPISNHLYFYWYRQILGQKVEFLVSFYNNEISEKSEIFDDQFSVERPDGSNFTLKIRSTKLEDSAMYFCASSSISGVYGYTFGSGTRLTVV.

This clonotype appeared many times. This CDR3 reads CASSQPSKRGSYNEQFF. The CDR3 nucleotides are TGTGCCAGCAGCCAACCATCAAAGAGAGGCTCCTACAATGAGCAGTTCTTC. The chain links TRBV14 to TRBJ2-1; D is ambiguous. The ends were cut back, 2 bases at V and 0 bases at J, with 14 bases in the middle. The germline CDR1 and CDR2 sequences are SGHDN and FVKESK. The CDR3 has 17 residues.

There are many counts of this clonotype. The chain joins TRBV12-3 or TRBV12-4 to TRBJ1-4; no clear D gene. This CDR3 comprises 17 residues. V lost 2 bases and J lost 4, with 17 bases in between. CDR3 sequence reads: CASSLPGELAFNEKLFF. The CDR3 nucleotides read TGTGCCAGCAGTTTACCTGGTGAGCTGGCGTTTAATGAAAAACTGTTTTTT.

This chain uses TRBV6-5 with TRBJ1-4; D is undetermined. CDR3 length: 16 residues. Germline loops: CDR1 MNHEY, CDR2 SVGAGI. The V and J ends lost 2 bases and 8 bases respectively, with 18 bases between them. CDR3 DNA sequence: TGTGCCAGCAGTTACGAGGCCCCCCGGAGTAGGGAAAAACTGTTTTTT. Protein product: CASSYEAPRSREKLFF.